This record looks at one T cell receptor (beta chain) sequence and its context. Its cognate antigen is unknown. The data belong to a study of cytomegalovirus exposure and HLA in healthy donors. A multiplex PCR was run with 60 Vbeta primers and 13 Jbeta primers. TCRdb's table, derived via immunoSEQ multiplex PCR, lists solely in-frame clones and lacks some. This sample carries 160,000 or so clones, roughly 87% of them seen once, and the ten largest clones take 0.85%. General study findings and limits: TCR beta chains numbering some 160 were designated cytomegalovirus-associated. The authors confirmed in vitro that a few CMV-associated chains were specific for CMV antigens.

CDR1 SGDLS and CDR2 YYNGEE come from the germline V gene. V lost 3 bases to trimming and J lost 4 bases, with 8 bases between them. The CDR3 spans 13 residues. The TCR originated in a woman in her 30s in good health and CMV-seronegative. The sample taken for sequencing was PBMCs. This sequence joins TRBV9 and TRBJ2-1; D gene uncertain. The DNA of the CDR3 is TGTGCCAGCAGCGGACTGTTATACAATGAGCAGTTCTTC. Its protein product is CASSGLLYNEQFF.